The text below deals with one TCR beta chain. Naive CD8 populations comprised CD45RO-negative cells positively selected for CCR7, excluding terminally differentiated effector memory CD45RA+ cells. Using immunoSEQ multiplex PCR, the repertoire was profiled, and TCRdb retains in-frame clones only, with some absent. The sample shows nearly 2 million clones, about 95% of them seen only once. The V gene end was trimmed by 4 bases and the J gene end by 9 bases; junction bases not matched to a gene: 10. Germline assignment: CDR1 MNHNS and CDR2 SASEGT. The CDR3 is 16 amino acids. These data originate in a study of shared clonotypes between healthy human individuals. Study context: The plates for each donor numbered three CD4 naive, three CD4 memory, two CD8 naive and one CD8 memory.

The V call is TRBV6-1, the J call TRBJ2-1, with 12 positions matching TRBD2. This sequence was found in a young man in good health. Sequenced material: naive CD8+ T cells sorted from blood. Here the CDR3 DNA reads TGTGCCAGCAGTGTCGCCTCTAGCGGGGGGGCCGTTGAGCAGTTCTTC. This encodes CASSVASSGGAVEQFF.